This T cell receptor (beta chain) was recovered during a study of blood T cell repertoires in COVID-19. The germline CDR1 and CDR2 sequences are MDHEN and SYDVKM. This CDR3 is built from 14 residues. Unmatched junction bases numbered 4, after V lost 2 bases and J lost 3 bases. In the original processing: Reference gene primer amplification in the assay estimated nucleated cell counts. The method was immunoSEQ multiplex PCR; TCRdb's version includes in-frame clones alone and lacks a portion of them. That table furnishes V, J and clone size, whereas the DNA furnished D and trimming. Found here are hundreds of thousands of clones, approximately 86% of them singletons; the top ten hold about 1.6%.

The source of this sequence is a woman aged 60 to 75 who had recovered from COVID-19. The chain joins TRBV28 to TRBJ2-7, with TRBD1 matching 7 bases. Sequenced sample: peripheral blood. The CDR3 is CASSLAGGSYEQYF. The CDR3 bases are TGTGCCAGCAGTTTAGCAGGGGGTAGCTACGAGCAGTACTTC.